The T cell receptor (beta chain) described here comes from a study of shared clonotypes between healthy human individuals. Study-level background: CD4 naive and memory got three plates each, CD8 naive two, CD8 memory one.

Produced via immunoSEQ multiplex PCR; TCRdb's table is partial and in-frame only. This sample carries about 1 million clones, about 75% of them seen once, and the ten largest clones take 1.2% to 1.5%. This CDR3 is 13 amino acids long. The germline V gene has CDR1 SGHTA and CDR2 FQGNSA. Trimming took off 4 bases at V and 8 bases at J, with 9 bases between the two ends. The sample was memory CD4+ T cells sorted from blood. Subset indicated: CD45RA-negative fraction. The source is a man younger than 35 in good health. The chain has TRBV7-2 and TRBJ2-6; no clear D gene. The CDR3 DNA follows: TGTGCCAGCAGCTCGTATAAGTCCAACGTCCTGACTTTC. Translation: CASSSYKSNVLTF.